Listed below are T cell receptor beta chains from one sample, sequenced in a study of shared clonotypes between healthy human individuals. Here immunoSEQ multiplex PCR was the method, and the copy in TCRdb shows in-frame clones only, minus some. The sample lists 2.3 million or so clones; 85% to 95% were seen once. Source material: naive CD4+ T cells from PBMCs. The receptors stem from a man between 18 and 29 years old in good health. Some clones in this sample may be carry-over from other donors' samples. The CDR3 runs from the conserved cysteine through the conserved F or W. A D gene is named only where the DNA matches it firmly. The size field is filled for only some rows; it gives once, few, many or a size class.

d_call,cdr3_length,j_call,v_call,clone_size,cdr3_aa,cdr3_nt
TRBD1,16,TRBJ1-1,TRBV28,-,CASSGGDRILGTEAFF,TGTGCCAGCAGTGGTGGGGACAGGATTTTAGGCACTGAAGCTTTCTTT
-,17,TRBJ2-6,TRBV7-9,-,CASSPRQANSGANVLTF,TGTGCCAGCAGCCCGCGACAGGCTAACTCTGGGGCCAACGTCCTGACTTTC
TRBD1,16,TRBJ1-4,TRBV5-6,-,CASSLRPGGLGEKLFF,TGTGCCAGCAGCTTGCGTCCAGGGGGCTTGGGTGAAAAACTGTTTTTT
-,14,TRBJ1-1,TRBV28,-,CASSFGGANTEAFF,TGTGCCAGCAGTTTTGGAGGGGCGAACACTGAAGCTTTCTTT
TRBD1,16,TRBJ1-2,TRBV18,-,CASSGVPGQGDYGYTF,TGTGCCAGCTCGGGGGTCCCGGGACAGGGTGACTATGGCTACACCTTC
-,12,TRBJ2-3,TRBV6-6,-,CASSYSPRVQVF,TGTGCCAGCAGTTACTCCCCCAGAGTGCAGGTTTTT
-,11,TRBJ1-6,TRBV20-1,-,CSARVGDPLHF,TGCAGTGCTAGAGTGGGAGACCCCCTCCACTTT
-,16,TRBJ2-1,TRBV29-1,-,CSVAIPTRSSYNEQFF,TGCAGCGTTGCCATTCCTACCAGGAGCTCCTACAATGAGCAGTTCTTC
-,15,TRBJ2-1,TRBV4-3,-,CASSYDRVGGLEQFF,TGCGCCAGCAGCTACGACCGGGTTGGTGGCTTGGAGCAGTTCTTC
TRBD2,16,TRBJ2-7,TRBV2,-,CASRAGLAGVVHEQYF,TGTGCCAGCAGGGCGGGACTAGCGGGAGTAGTCCACGAGCAGTACTTC
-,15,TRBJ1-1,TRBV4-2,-,CASSPPNRGLTEAFF,TGTGCCAGCAGCCCCCCGAACCGGGGATTAACTGAAGCTTTCTTT
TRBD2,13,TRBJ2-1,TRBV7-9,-,CASSLAGGYEQFF,TGTGCCAGCAGCTTAGCCGGGGGGTATGAGCAGTTCTTC
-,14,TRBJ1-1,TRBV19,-,CASSIRQGKTEAFF,TGTGCCAGTAGTATACGGCAGGGAAAGACTGAAGCTTTCTTT
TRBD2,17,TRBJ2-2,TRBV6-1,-,CASSDLGTSGNTGELFF,TGTGCCAGCAGTGACCTGGGGACTAGCGGAAACACCGGGGAGCTGTTTTTT
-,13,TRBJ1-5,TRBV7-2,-,CASSLRGNQPQHF,TGTGCCAGCAGCTTACGGGGTAATCAGCCCCAGCATTTT
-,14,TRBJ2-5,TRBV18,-,CASSLQTPGETQYF,TGTGCCAGCTCACTGCAGACCCCTGGGGAGACCCAGTACTTC
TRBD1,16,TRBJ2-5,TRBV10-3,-,CAISGRTGSNQETQYF,TGTGCCATCAGTGGAAGGACAGGGAGTAACCAAGAGACCCAGTACTTC
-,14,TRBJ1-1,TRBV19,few,CASSIRGSNTEAFF,TGTGCCAGTAGTATCCGGGGCTCGAACACTGAAGCTTTCTTT
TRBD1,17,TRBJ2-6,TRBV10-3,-,CAIRDTGGANGANVLTF,TGTGCCATCAGGGACACAGGGGGCGCGAACGGGGCCAACGTCCTGACTTTC
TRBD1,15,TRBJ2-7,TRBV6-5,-,CASRRDRDRPYEQYF,TGTGCCAGCAGAAGGGACCGGGACAGACCTTACGAGCAGTACTTC
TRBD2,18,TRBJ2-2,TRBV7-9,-,CASSLDPGLAGRTGELFF,TGTGCCAGCAGCTTAGATCCGGGACTAGCGGGAAGGACCGGGGAGCTGTTTTTT
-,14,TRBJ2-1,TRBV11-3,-,CASSTSDRIHEQFF,TGTGCCAGCAGCACTAGTGATCGGATCCATGAGCAGTTCTTC
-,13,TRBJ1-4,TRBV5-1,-,CASSLAGSEKLFF,TGCGCCAGCAGCTTGGCAGGGTCCGAAAAACTGTTTTTT
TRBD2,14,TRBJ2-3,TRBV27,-,CASSSGLASDTQYF,TGTGCCAGCAGCTCAGGACTAGCATCAGATACGCAGTATTTT
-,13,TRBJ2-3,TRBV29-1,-,CSVVVAGTDTQYF,TGCAGCGTTGTAGTAGCGGGCACAGATACGCAGTATTTT
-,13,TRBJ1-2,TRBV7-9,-,CASSPPGVSGYTF,TGTGCCAGCAGCCCCCCGGGCGTGAGTGGCTACACCTTC
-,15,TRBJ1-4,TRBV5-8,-,CASSPQLAGNEKLFF,TGTGCCAGCAGCCCACAACTGGCGGGTAATGAAAAACTGTTTTTT
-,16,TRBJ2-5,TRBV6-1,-,CASSAPRPEKPETQYF,TGTGCCAGCAGTGCGCCACGACCCGAAAAACCAGAGACCCAGTACTTC